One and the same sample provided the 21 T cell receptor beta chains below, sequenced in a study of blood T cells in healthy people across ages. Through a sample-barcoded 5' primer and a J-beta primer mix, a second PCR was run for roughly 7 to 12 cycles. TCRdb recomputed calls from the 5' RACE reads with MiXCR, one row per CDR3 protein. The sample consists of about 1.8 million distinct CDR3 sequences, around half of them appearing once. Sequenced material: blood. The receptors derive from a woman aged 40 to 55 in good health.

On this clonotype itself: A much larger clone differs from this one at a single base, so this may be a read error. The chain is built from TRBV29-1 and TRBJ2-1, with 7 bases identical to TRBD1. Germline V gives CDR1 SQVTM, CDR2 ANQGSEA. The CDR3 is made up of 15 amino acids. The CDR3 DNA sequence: TGCAGCGTTGAAGGGTCGGGACAGAACTACACTGAGCAGTTCTTC. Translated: CSVEGSGQNYTEQFF.

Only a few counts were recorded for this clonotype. The CDR3 spells CASSPADRVGYNEQFF. The CDR3 nucleotides are TGTGCCAGCAGCCCAGCGGACAGGGTGGGATACAATGAGCAGTTCTTC. V is TRBV7-3 and J is TRBJ2-1, with 8 positions matching TRBD1. The CDR3 contains 16 residues. V dropped 5 bases and J dropped 4; count of bases not matched to a gene: 10. CDR1 is SGHTA and CDR2 is FQGTGA in the germline V gene. The whole variable domain, filled in from reference TRBV7-3 and TRBJ2-1, reads GAGVSQTPSNKVTEKGKYVELRCDPISGHTALYWYRQSLGQGPEFLIYFQGTGAADDSGLPNDRFFAVRPEGSVSTLKIQRTERGDSAVYLCASSPADRVGYNEQFFGPGTRLTVL.

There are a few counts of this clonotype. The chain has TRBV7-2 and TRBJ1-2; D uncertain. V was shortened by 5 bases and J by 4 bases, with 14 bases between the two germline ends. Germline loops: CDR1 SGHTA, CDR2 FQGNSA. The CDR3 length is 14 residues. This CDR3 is CASSERTVTYGYTF. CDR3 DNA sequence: TGTGCCAGCAGCGAAAGGACGGTTACCTATGGCTACACCTTC.

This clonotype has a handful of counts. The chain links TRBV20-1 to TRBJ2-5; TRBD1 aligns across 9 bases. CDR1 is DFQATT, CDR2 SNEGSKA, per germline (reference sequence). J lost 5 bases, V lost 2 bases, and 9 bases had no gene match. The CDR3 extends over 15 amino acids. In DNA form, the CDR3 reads TGCAGTGCTAGATCGTGGACAGGGGTGCGGGAGACCCAGTACTTC. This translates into CSARSWTGVRETQYF.

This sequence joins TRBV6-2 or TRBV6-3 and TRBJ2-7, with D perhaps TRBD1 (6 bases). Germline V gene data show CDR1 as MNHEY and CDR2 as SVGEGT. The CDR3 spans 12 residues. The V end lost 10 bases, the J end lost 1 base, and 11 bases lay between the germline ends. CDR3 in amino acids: CAIAQGSYEQYF. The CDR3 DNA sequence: TGTGCCATCGCTCAGGGGTCCTACGAGCAGTACTTC.

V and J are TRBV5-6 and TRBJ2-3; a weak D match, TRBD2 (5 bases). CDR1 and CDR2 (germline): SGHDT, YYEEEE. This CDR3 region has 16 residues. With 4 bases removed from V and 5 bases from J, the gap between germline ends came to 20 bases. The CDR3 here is CASSQRFTVEGDTQYF. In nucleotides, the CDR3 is TGTGCCAGCAGCCAGCGCTTTACAGTTGAGGGAGATACGCAGTATTTT.

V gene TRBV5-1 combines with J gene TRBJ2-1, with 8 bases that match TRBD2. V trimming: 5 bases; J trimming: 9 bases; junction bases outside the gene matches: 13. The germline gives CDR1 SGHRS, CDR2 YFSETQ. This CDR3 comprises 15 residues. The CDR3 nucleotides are TGCGCCAGCAGTACAACACGGGGGGGCCTGAGTGAGCAGTTCTTC. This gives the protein CASSTTRGGLSEQFF.

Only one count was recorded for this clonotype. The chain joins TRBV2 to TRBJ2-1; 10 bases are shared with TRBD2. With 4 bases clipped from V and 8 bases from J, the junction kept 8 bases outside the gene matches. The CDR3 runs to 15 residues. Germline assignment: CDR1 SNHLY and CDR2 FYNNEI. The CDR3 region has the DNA TGTGCCAGCAGTGGACGAGCGGGGGGGCTGGATGAGCAGTTCTTC. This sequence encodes CASSGRAGGLDEQFF.

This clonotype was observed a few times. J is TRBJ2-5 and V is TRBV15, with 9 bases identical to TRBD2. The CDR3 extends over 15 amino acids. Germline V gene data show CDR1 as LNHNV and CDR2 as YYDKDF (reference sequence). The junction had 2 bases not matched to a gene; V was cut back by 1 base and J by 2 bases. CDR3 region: CATSRGSGGQETQYF. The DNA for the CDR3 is TGTGCCACCAGCAGAGGTAGCGGGGGTCAAGAGACCCAGTACTTC.

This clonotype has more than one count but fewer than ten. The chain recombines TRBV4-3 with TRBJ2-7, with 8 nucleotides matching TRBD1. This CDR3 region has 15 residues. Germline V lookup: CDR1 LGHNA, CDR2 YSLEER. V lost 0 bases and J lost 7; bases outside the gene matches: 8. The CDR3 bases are TGCGCCAGCAGCCAAGATTGGCAGGGGGCGAGGGAGCAGTACTTC. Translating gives CASSQDWQGAREQYF.

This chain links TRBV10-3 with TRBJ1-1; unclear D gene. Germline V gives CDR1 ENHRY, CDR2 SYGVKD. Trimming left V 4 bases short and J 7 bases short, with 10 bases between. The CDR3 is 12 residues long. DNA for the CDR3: TGTGCCATCAGTGGTAAGGGATTTGAAGCTTTCTTT. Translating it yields CAISGKGFEAFF.

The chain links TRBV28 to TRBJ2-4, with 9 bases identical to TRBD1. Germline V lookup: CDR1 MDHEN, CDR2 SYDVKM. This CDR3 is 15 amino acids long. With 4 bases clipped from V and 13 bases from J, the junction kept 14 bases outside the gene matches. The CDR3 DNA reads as TGTGCCAGCAGTTCCGTTGGGACAGGGACAAGGGAGCAGTACTTC. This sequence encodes CASSSVGTGTREQYF.

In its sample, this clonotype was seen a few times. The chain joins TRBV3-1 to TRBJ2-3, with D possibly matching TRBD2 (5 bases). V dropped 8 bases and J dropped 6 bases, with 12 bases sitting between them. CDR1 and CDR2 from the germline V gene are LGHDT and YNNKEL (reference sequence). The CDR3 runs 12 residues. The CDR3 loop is CASAPPGDTQYF. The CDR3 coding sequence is TGTGCCAGCGCCCCTCCGGGGGATACGCAGTATTTT.

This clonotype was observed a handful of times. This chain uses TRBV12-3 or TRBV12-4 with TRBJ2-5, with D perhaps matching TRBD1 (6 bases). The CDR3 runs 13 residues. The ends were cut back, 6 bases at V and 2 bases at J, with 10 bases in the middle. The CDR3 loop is CASRTGIQETQYF. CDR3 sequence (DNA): TGTGCCAGCAGGACAGGCATTCAAGAGACCCAGTACTTC.

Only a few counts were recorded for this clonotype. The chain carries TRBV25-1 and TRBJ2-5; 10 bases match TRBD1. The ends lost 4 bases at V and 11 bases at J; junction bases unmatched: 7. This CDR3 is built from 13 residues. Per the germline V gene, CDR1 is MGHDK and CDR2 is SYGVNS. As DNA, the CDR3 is TGTGCCAGCAGTGGACAGGGGGCGGAGGAGCAGTACTTC. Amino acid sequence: CASSGQGAEEQYF. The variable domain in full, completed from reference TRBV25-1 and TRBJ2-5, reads EADIYQTPRYLVIGTGKKITLECSQTMGHDKMYWYQQDPGMELHLIHYSYGVNSTEKGDLSSESTVSRIRTEHFPLTLESARPSHTSQYLCASSGQGAEEQYFGPGTRLLVL.

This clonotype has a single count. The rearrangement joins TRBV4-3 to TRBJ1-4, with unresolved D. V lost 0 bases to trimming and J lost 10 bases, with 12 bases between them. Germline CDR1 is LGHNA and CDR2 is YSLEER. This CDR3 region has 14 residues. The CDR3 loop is CASSQDHPIGKLFF. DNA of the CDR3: TGCGCCAGCAGCCAAGATCATCCGATTGGAAAACTGTTTTTT.

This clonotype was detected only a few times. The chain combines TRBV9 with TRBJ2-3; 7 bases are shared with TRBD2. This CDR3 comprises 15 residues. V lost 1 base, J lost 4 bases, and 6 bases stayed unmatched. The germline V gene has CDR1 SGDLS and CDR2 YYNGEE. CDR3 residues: CASSVHGGKSDTQYF. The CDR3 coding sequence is TGTGCCAGCAGCGTACACGGGGGGAAGTCAGATACGCAGTATTTT.

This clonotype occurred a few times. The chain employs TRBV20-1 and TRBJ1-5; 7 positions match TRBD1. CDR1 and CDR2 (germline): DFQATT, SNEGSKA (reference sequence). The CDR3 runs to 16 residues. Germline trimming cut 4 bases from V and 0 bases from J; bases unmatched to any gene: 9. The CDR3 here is CSAIRQGGISNQPQHF. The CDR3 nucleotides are TGCAGTGCTATAAGACAGGGAGGGATTAGCAATCAGCCCCAGCATTTT.

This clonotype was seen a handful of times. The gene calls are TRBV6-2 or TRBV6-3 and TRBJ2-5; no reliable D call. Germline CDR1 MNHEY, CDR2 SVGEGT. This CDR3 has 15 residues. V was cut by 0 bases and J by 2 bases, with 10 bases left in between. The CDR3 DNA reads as TGTGCCAGCAGTTACTCGAGTTACAGTCAAGAGACCCAGTACTTC. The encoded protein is CASSYSSYSQETQYF.

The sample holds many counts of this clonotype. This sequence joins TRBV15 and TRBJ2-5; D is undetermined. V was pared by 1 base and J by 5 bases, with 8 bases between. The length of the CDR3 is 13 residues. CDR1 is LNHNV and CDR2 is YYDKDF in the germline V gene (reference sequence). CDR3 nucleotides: TGTGCCACCAGCAGAGCCCCCCAGGAGACCCAGTACTTC. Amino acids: CATSRAPQETQYF.

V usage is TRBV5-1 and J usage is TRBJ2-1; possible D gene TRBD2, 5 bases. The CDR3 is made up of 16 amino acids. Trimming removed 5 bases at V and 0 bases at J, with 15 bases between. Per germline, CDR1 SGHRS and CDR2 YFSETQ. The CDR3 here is CASRPGSGSSYNEQFF. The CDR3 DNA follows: TGCGCCAGCAGGCCTGGCTCTGGGAGCTCCTACAATGAGCAGTTCTTC.